The source of this TCR beta chain is a study of T cell responses to AZD1222 COVID-19 vaccine. General study points: CD4 TCRs linked to vaccination spanned spike, dominating at 160-218 and 743-854. Spike-specific TCR breadth and depth were elevated following two AZD1222 doses. White British donors predominated, females outnumbered males, and clonal diversity was possibly underestimated.

Profiled with immunoSEQ multiplex PCR; TCRdb holds only in-frame clones, not every one. Here the sample spans about 77,000 clones, about 92% being singletons. Germline CDR1 reads MNHEY; CDR2 reads SVGAGI. The CDR3 sequence is 15 residues long. Trimming cost V 6 bases and J 1 base; bases outside gene matches: 5. As regards this clone: Its antigen remains unidentified.

This receptor was identified in an adult who received the AZD1222 COVID-19 vaccine. The sequences come from peripheral blood, collected 28 days after the second AZD1222 dose. The chain has TRBV6-5 and TRBJ2-2, with 7 bases fitting TRBD1. This chain's CDR3 is CASRKGQQNTGELFF. DNA for the CDR3: TGTGCCAGCAGGAAGGGACAGCAGAACACCGGGGAGCTGTTTTTT.